Listed below are T cell receptor beta chains from one sample, sequenced in a study of blood T cell repertoires in COVID-19. Method: immunoSEQ multiplex PCR; TCRdb's copy keeps in-frame clones and lacks some. The table has about 210,000 clones, 80% to 90% seen once; the top ten hold around 0.7%. The sequenced sample consisted of peripheral blood. These TCRs come from a man aged 35 to 55 with acute or convalescent COVID-19. The CDR3 runs from the conserved cysteine through the conserved F or W. The D gene is left open where the match is weak. Not all rows give a size; the values are once, few, many and, for expanded clones, a class.

TGTGCCACTCGGGACAGCCTGTTCCCCTACGAGCAGTACTTC	CATRDSLFPYEQYF	TRBV6-5	TRBD1	TRBJ2-7	.
TGTGCCAGCAGTCCTCTCGGACAGGGACCAGATACGCAGTATTTT	CASSPLGQGPDTQYF	TRBV2	TRBD1	TRBJ2-3	.
TGTGCCAGCACCGGGGACACGAGCTCCTACAATGAGCAGTTCTTC	CASTGDTSSYNEQFF	TRBV27	.	TRBJ2-1	.
TGTGCCAGCAGCCAAGGAGGGACAGGGTCCCGGGAGACCCAGTACTTC	CASSQGGTGSRETQYF	TRBV4-2	TRBD1	TRBJ2-5	few
TGTGCCAGCAGTTTATTGGAGAGCTACTATGGCTACACCTTC	CASSLLESYYGYTF	TRBV28	.	TRBJ1-2	.
TGTGCCAGCAGCCATCCCGACGGGGATGTTAGGAATGAGCAGTTCTTC	CASSHPDGDVRNEQFF	TRBV5-4	.	TRBJ2-1	.
TGTGCCAGCAGTGAACCGGGACTAGCGAGAGATACGCAGTATTTT	CASSEPGLARDTQYF	TRBV25-1	TRBD2	TRBJ2-3	.
TGTGCCAGCAGTGCGACTAGCGGAGGTACAGATACGCAGTATTTT	CASSATSGGTDTQYF	TRBV6-4	TRBD2	TRBJ2-3	.
TGTGCCAGCAGTTTATGGGCAGACTCTGATAATTCACCCCTCCACTTT	CASSLWADSDNSPLHF	TRBV28	.	TRBJ1-6	.
TGTGCCAGCAGTTACGAGACAGGGAGCTACGAGCAGTACTTC	CASSYETGSYEQYF	TRBV6-5	TRBD1	TRBJ2-7	.
TGTGCCAGCAGCTTAGAGTCCACGGGGGTAGGAGGCTACACCTTC	CASSLESTGVGGYTF	TRBV7-2	.	TRBJ1-2	once
TGTGCCAGCAGCATCGACAGGCAGAAACTGTTTTTT	CASSIDRQKLFF	TRBV28	.	TRBJ1-4	.
TGTGCCAGCAGCTCGTTTGCAACTAATGAAAAACTGTTTTTT	CASSSFATNEKLFF	TRBV7-9	.	TRBJ1-4	.
TGTGCCAGCAGATACGGTAGCAATGAGCAGTTCTTC	CASRYGSNEQFF	TRBV6-5	.	TRBJ2-1	.
TGTGCCAGCAGCCGTCGGTCCGGGACAGATGGAAACACCATATATTTT	CASSRRSGTDGNTIYF	TRBV5-5	TRBD1	TRBJ1-3	.
TGTGCCAGCAGCTTAGATCGCCTAGCGGTTAATGAGCAGTTCTTC	CASSLDRLAVNEQFF	TRBV11-1	TRBD2	TRBJ2-1	.
TGTGCCAGCAGGCTAGCGGGAGACTCCTACAATGAGCAGTTCTTC	CASRLAGDSYNEQFF	TRBV7-3	TRBD2	TRBJ2-1	.
TGTGCCAGCAGCAGAGGTGGCACAGATACGCAGTATTTT	CASSRGGTDTQYF	TRBV7-3	.	TRBJ2-3	.
TGCGCCAGCAGTCCAGGGGCCCACGGGGGGCAAGAGACCCAGTACTTC	CASSPGAHGGQETQYF	TRBV5-1	.	TRBJ2-5	once
TGTGCCAGCAGTCGCACCTTAGCGGGGGGAAGGTTGTGGAATGAGCAGTTCTTC	CASSRTLAGGRLWNEQFF	TRBV6-6	TRBD2	TRBJ2-1	once
TGCGCCAGCAGCTTGGGGCTAGCGGGTAGCACAGATACGCAGTATTTT	CASSLGLAGSTDTQYF	TRBV5-1	TRBD2	TRBJ2-3	.
TGTGCCAGCAGCTTAGCGGCAGTTGGAAACACCATATATTTT	CASSLAAVGNTIYF	TRBV7-8	.	TRBJ1-3	.
TGTGCCATCAGTGAATACAGCTACGAGCAGTACTTC	CAISEYSYEQYF	TRBV10-3	.	TRBJ2-7	.
TGCGCCAGCAGCCAATTTACGGGATGGGGCAATCAGCCCCAGCATTTT	CASSQFTGWGNQPQHF	TRBV4-3	.	TRBJ1-5	.
TGTGCCAGCAGCCCTAGACTAGCGGGAGACGAGCAGTACTTC	CASSPRLAGDEQYF	TRBV9	TRBD2	TRBJ2-7	.
TGCGCCAGCCGACAGGGGGCCGCGCAGAACACTGAAGCTTTCTTT	CASRQGAAQNTEAFF	TRBV5-1	TRBD1	TRBJ1-1	.
TGCGCCAGCAGCCAAGATGAGGGGGTTTGGGGCACCGGGGAGCTGTTTTTT	CASSQDEGVWGTGELFF	TRBV4-1	.	TRBJ2-2	.
TGTGCCAGCAGCCAAGAAGACGGGGGGACCACTCATGAGCAGTTCTTC	CASSQEDGGTTHEQFF	TRBV4-2	TRBD2	TRBJ2-1	few
TGTGCCAGCAGTTTGGGCCGGTTCTACGAGCAGTACTTC	CASSLGRFYEQYF	TRBV28	.	TRBJ2-7	.
TGTGCCACCAGTGATTTCTCTAGCGGGAATGAGCAGTTCTTC	CATSDFSSGNEQFF	TRBV24-1	TRBD2	TRBJ2-1	.
TGCAGCGTTGAAAGGGAGGGGCCTACGATTGATACGCAGTATTTT	CSVEREGPTIDTQYF	TRBV29-1	TRBD2	TRBJ2-3	.
TGTGCCAGCAGCCAAGCGGCGGTTTTGGGCACCGGGGAGCTGTTTTTT	CASSQAAVLGTGELFF	TRBV3-1/TRBV3-2	.	TRBJ2-2	.
TGTGCCAGCAGAGGACAGGGTGAGGGGACCCAGTACTTC	CASRGQGEGTQYF	TRBV6-6	TRBD1	TRBJ2-5	once
TGTGCCAGCAGCCCTTTGAGTTTCGGGAGGAGCTCCTACGAGCAGTACTTC	CASSPLSFGRSSYEQYF	TRBV3-1/TRBV3-2	TRBD2	TRBJ2-7	.
TGTGCCAGCAGTGGATTTTTCGGCCAGGGGGGTTTCGGGGCTTTCTTT	CASSGFFGQGGFGAFF	TRBV25-1	TRBD1	TRBJ1-1	.
TGTGCCAGTAGTATCCAGGGGGCAGAAGGAGAGACCCAGTACTTC	CASSIQGAEGETQYF	TRBV19	TRBD1	TRBJ2-5	.
TGTGCCAGCAGCGTAGACTTATCCGGGACAGGGGGCCAGTACTTC	CASSVDLSGTGGQYF	TRBV9	TRBD1	TRBJ2-7	few
TGTGCCAGCAGCCCCAGGGGTCCGCCGAGAGAGCAGTTCTTC	CASSPRGPPREQFF	TRBV21-1	.	TRBJ2-1	.
TGTGCCAGCAGTGAACGTAGCGGGGGGGTGGCAACCGGGGAGCTGTTTTTT	CASSERSGGVATGELFF	TRBV2	TRBD2	TRBJ2-2	.
TGTGCCTGGAGTTTTTCTCTAGGGCCCCAGCATTTT	CAWSFSLGPQHF	TRBV30	.	TRBJ1-5	.
TGTGCCACGGGGGACAGACTTACAGATACGCAGTATTTT	CATGDRLTDTQYF	TRBV24-1	TRBD1	TRBJ2-3	.
TGTGCCAGCAGTCACCGGGACAGGGGTGGAGAGACCCAGTACTTC	CASSHRDRGGETQYF	TRBV6-2/TRBV6-3	TRBD1	TRBJ2-5	.
TGTGCCTACCAAGGGGGGGCCCCGGCACCCCTCCACTTT	CAYQGGAPAPLHF	TRBV30	.	TRBJ1-6	.
TGCGCCAGCAGCTTGGGACTAGCGGGAGGGATCCCCACGGATACGCAGTATTTT	CASSLGLAGGIPTDTQYF	TRBV5-1	TRBD2	TRBJ2-3	.
TGTGCCAGCAGCTTAGTCAGTCATTCAAACACCGGGGAGCTGTTTTTT	CASSLVSHSNTGELFF	TRBV7-9	.	TRBJ2-2	once
TGCGCCAGCAGCTTGGCCCCAACCTCCGGGACAGGCCCCCACTTC	CASSLAPTSGTGPHF	TRBV5-1	TRBD1	TRBJ2-7	.
TGTGCCAGCATGGAGGGGGCTCAGCCTAATCAGCCCCAGCATTTT	CASMEGAQPNQPQHF	TRBV2	TRBD1	TRBJ1-5	.
TGTGCCAGTGCGGAGGGACGAAGTCAGCCCCAGCATTTT	CASAEGRSQPQHF	TRBV6-5	.	TRBJ1-5	few
TGTGCCAGCAGCGGATTGGGACAGGGGCATGATACGCAGTATTTT	CASSGLGQGHDTQYF	TRBV9	TRBD1	TRBJ2-3	.
TGTGCCAGCAGTGAAGCTAGCGGGAGCACAGATACGCAGTATTTT	CASSEASGSTDTQYF	TRBV6-4	TRBD2	TRBJ2-3	.
TGTGCCATCAGTGAGTCATCGGACAGCTCGGGCTACACCTTC	CAISESSDSSGYTF	TRBV10-3	.	TRBJ1-2	few
TGTGCCAGCAGTTTATCAGGACAGGCTTGGGGTAATCAGCCCCAGCATTTT	CASSLSGQAWGNQPQHF	TRBV27	TRBD1	TRBJ1-5	.
TGTGCCAGCAGCCCTACCGGAGGTCAGCCCCAGCATTTT	CASSPTGGQPQHF	TRBV11-3	.	TRBJ1-5	.
TGTGCCAGCAGCCAGGACCAGGGGACAACTAATGAAAAACTGTTTTTT	CASSQDQGTTNEKLFF	TRBV3-1/TRBV3-2	.	TRBJ1-4	.
TGCAGCGTTGATTTTTGGCTAGCGGGGGGGCTTCCACAAGAGACCCAGTACTTC	CSVDFWLAGGLPQETQYF	TRBV29-1	TRBD2	TRBJ2-5	.
TGTGCCACCAGGCACAGGGGGCACTCTGGAAACACCATATATTTT	CATRHRGHSGNTIYF	TRBV24-1	TRBD1	TRBJ1-3	.
TGTGCCAGCAGCACCGCGACAGCCCTCCTTACTCTCCACAATGAGCAGTTCTTC	CASSTATALLTLHNEQFF	TRBV21-1	.	TRBJ2-1	.
TGTGCCAGCAGCGAATCGGTCAGGGCTAGCACAGATACGCAGTATTTT	CASSESVRASTDTQYF	TRBV5-6	.	TRBJ2-3	.
TGTGCCAGCAGCTCCGGGACTTTTAGCAATCAGCCCCAGCATTTT	CASSSGTFSNQPQHF	TRBV5-8	.	TRBJ1-5	.
TGTGCCTGGAGTGTCCCCCGACTAGCTTGGTCCTACGAGCAGTACTTC	CAWSVPRLAWSYEQYF	TRBV30	TRBD2	TRBJ2-7	.